This is a list of T cell receptor beta chains from one sample in a study of blood T cell repertoires in COVID-19. Data came from immunoSEQ multiplex PCR; TCRdb stores just in-frame clones and leaves some out. The table shows some 300,000 clones, with 88% occurring only once. The sample taken for sequencing was PBMCs or T cells enriched from blood (not recorded which). The receptors derive from a woman aged 60-70 years in a cohort exposed to, infected with or recovered from COVID-19 (not recorded which). Both conserved end residues are trimmed from each CDR3.

j_call	v_call	cdr3_aa
TRBJ1-5	TRBV2	ASSRQGASGQPQH
TRBJ1-1	TRBV18	ASSPQSMAEAF
TRBJ2-2	TRBV28	ASSRGGVGVTGELF
TRBJ2-1	TRBV20-1	SANLAGEQF
TRBJ1-2	TRBV9	ASSVQGGALANYGYT
TRBJ2-1	TRBV18	ASSTRTGGYNEQF
TRBJ2-3	TRBV2	ASSVGLAGGPDTQY
TRBJ2-2	TRBV7-3	ASSLRPSGKSGELF
TRBJ2-3	TRBV9	ASSALTYLTDTQY
TRBJ1-5	TRBV18	ASSPRGTGGEGNQPQH
TRBJ1-5	TRBV5-1	ASSLGGPGSNQPQH
TRBJ1-4	TRBV6-4	AGRGCTRNGYEKLF
TRBJ2-6	TRBV7-2	ASSLGGSGANVLT
TRBJ2-5	TRBV7-9	ASSSSTSGRETQY
TRBJ2-5	TRBV19	ASSAYSQETQY
TRBJ2-6	TRBV7-2	ASSPRGNSGANVLT
TRBJ2-1	TRBV19	ASSRRSGRTQHYNEQF
TRBJ2-1	TRBV28	ASPPSVGARAGGTTYNEQF
TRBJ1-2	TRBV30	AWSLLGTDLDGYT
TRBJ2-1	TRBV12-3/TRBV12-4	ASKPGSGNEQF
TRBJ2-7	TRBV10-3	AISERQGGGSEQY
TRBJ2-1	TRBV14	ASGDKSSYNEQF
TRBJ2-5	TRBV28	ASSFLGGRKETQY
TRBJ2-7	TRBV4-2	ASSQGERDTYEQY
TRBJ2-7	TRBV2	ASRPGGVHEQY
TRBJ1-1	TRBV7-9	ASSTRTEAF
TRBJ1-4	TRBV3-1/TRBV3-2	ASSQRQGSYEKLF
TRBJ2-7	TRBV29-1	SVYQGGSYEQY
TRBJ2-2	TRBV24-1	ATSDFIVKGPGELF
TRBJ2-3	TRBV2	ASSSDSPSTDTQY
TRBJ1-4	TRBV19	APGTGRVVNEKLF
TRBJ2-3	TRBV5-1	ASSLGAADTQY
TRBJ1-3	TRBV11-3	ASSLGAAQNTIY
TRBJ2-5	TRBV5-1	ASSLPSGSPGGETQY
TRBJ2-7	TRBV4-1	ASSQVQGAVEQY
TRBJ2-3	TRBV3-1/TRBV3-2	ASSQVVTGGNTQY
TRBJ2-3	TRBV6-4	ASRGAGGCADTQY
TRBJ1-5	TRBV7-8	ASSRVFGAFNQPQH
TRBJ1-6	TRBV4-3	ASSQDPPGSSYNSPLH
TRBJ2-7	TRBV5-6	ASSLGDGGPSYEQY
TRBJ2-7	TRBV18	ASSPPGGGSSYEQY
TRBJ2-6	TRBV6-2/TRBV6-3	ASSFPTGANVLT
TRBJ1-4	TRBV7-9	ASSLGTSWEKLF
TRBJ1-5	TRBV6-5	ASSYSGENQPQH
TRBJ2-2	TRBV4-3	ASSQVDRDTGELF
TRBJ2-5	TRBV24-1	ATSASFNQETQY
TRBJ2-4	TRBV5-5	ASSTGDRVALEFSNIQY
TRBJ2-1	TRBV9	ASTGLAGQIPF
TRBJ1-1	TRBV4-1	ASSRPLGRGQNTEAF
TRBJ1-1	TRBV28	ASRTQRRGVTEAF
TRBJ1-5	TRBV28	ASSSPEGSSNQPQH
TRBJ1-4	TRBV2	ASRAQGLANEKLF
TRBJ1-2	TRBV6-5	ASSRQGAYGYT